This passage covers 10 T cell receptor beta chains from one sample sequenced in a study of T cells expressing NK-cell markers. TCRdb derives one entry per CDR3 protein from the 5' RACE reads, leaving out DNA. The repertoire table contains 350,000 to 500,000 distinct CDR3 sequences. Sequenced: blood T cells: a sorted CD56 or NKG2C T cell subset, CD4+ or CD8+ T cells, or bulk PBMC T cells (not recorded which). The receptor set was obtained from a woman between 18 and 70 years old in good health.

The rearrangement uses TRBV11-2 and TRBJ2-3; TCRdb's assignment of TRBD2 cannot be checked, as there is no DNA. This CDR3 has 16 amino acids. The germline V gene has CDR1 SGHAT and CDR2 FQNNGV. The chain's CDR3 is CASSPGTRGGTDTQYF.

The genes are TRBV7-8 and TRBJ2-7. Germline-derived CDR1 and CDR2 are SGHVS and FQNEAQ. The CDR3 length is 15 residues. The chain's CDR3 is CASSLSLVEVPEQYF.

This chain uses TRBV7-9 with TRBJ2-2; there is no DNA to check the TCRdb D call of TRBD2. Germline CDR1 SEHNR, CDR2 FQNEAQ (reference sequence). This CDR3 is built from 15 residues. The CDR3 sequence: CASSPRELKTGELFF. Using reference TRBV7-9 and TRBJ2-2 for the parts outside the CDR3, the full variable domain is DTGVSQNPRHKITKRGQNVTFRCDPISEHNRLYWYRQTLGQGPEFLTYFQNEAQLEKSRLLSDRFSAERPKGSFSTLEIQRTEQGDSAMYLCASSPRELKTGELFFGEGSRLTVL.

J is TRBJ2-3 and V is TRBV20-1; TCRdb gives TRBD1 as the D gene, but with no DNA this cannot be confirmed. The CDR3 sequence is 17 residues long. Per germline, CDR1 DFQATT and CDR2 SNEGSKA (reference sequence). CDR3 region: CSARWRGSFNLTDTQYF.

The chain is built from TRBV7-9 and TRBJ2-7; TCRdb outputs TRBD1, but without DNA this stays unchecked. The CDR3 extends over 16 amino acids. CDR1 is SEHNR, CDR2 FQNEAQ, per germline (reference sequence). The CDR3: CASSLVGGADSYEQYF. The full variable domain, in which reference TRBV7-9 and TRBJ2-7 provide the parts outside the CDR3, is DTGVSQNPRHKITKRGQNVTFRCDPISEHNRLYWYRQTLGQGPEFLTYFQNEAQLEKSRLLSDRFSAERPKGSFSTLEIQRTEQGDSAMYLCASSLVGGADSYEQYFGPGTRLTVT.

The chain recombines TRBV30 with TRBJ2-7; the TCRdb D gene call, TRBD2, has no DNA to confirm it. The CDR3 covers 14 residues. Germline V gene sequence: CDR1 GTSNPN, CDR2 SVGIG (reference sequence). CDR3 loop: CAWGLAGGPHEQYF.

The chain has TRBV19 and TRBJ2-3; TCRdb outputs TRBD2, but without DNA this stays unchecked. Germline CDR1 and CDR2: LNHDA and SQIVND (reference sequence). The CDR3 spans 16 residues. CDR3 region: CASSILVAGGLDTQYF.

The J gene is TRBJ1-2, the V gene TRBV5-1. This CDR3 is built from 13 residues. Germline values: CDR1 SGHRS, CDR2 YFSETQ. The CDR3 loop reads CASSLGSIYGYTF.

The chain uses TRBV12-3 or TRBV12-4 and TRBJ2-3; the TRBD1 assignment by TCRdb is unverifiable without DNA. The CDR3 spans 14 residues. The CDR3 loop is CASRTTGGTDTQYF.

CDR3 loop: CASSFDGYEQYF. This chain connects TRBV5-1 to TRBJ2-7. The V gene's germline CDR1 is SGHRS and CDR2 YFSETQ. The CDR3 is 12 residues long.